This T cell receptor (beta chain) was sequenced for a study of blood T cell repertoires in COVID-19 (dated by TCRdb to the early 2020s). Study-level background: The collaborator samples originated in the United States, Italy and Spain and spanned the acute and convalescent phases of COVID-19. Subjects who had been exposed to COVID-19, were actively infected with it, or had recovered from it provided the deeply sampled blood TCRbeta repertoires that made up the dataset. The material from the prospective study consisted of cDNA or gDNA derived from T cells, B-cell-depleted T cells, or PBMCs. The repertoires were made available in a free public database intended to serve as a resource for research on the immune response to SARS-CoV-2. The samples were drawn from the first 160 participants of the ongoing ImmuneRACE study and from 950 to 1,500 subjects provided by 6 global collaborators. Nearly every sample came with metadata listing a de-identified subject ID, COVID-19 status, age in years and sex. Where available, HLA class I and class II types were obtained from metadata supplied by the sample provider rather than from assay-based typing.

TCRbeta CDR3 regions were amplified from genomic DNA by means of the immunoSEQ Assay, a bias-controlled multiplex PCR. From the authors' description of their analysis: The number of nucleated cells in each sample was estimated from the amplification of reference gene primers within the assay. Sequence reads were collapsed and filtered to measure the absolute abundance of every unique TCRbeta CDR3 rearrangement. For each sample, productive Simpson clonality was calculated as the square root of Simpson's diversity index over productive rearrangements. TCRdb stores this immuneACCESS table with in-frame sequences only. Part of the clones is absent; in the studies checked, under half of the shortfall reflects unresolved V genes, and no reason is known for the rest. The V and J calls and clone size were taken over from that table, and D and trimming were inferred from the DNA. The sample table shows about 200,000 clones, and roughly 88% are seen once. About a sixth of the sample is taken by the ten largest.

Broader findings and caveats from the paper: How much clinical and demographic metadata was included differed by source and by participant, and the metadata was provided uncurated.

CDR1 SEHNR and CDR2 FQNEAQ were looked up in the germline V gene (reference sequence). V lost 1 base and J lost 0 bases; the stretch between them is 4 bases long. Including cysteine and phenylalanine, the CDR3 has 14 amino acids. Only the CDR3 DNA is retained, 42 bases long and in frame from the first base. As for this clone: This clone's antigen is unknown. Per-base quality was not reported, and no clone a single base away is much larger than it.

One collaborating source in Seattle enrolled patients during active infection and followed them longitudinally through the course of disease. The collaborating institutions used their own protocols to collect whole blood in K2EDTA tubes. For TCRbeta analysis, collaborators shipped samples as frozen whole blood, isolated PBMCs, or DNA extracted from either of those sample types. What was sequenced was peripheral blood. This receptor chain uses TRBV7-9 and TRBJ1-5; no D gene is confidently identified. The receptor comes from a man aged 50 to 60 with COVID-19, enrolled during active disease. CDR3 protein: CASSLGYSNQPQHF. The nucleotide sequence reads TGTGCCAGCAGCTTAGGTTATAGCAATCAGCCCCAGCATTTT. This CDR3, with the reference TRBV7-9 and TRBJ1-5 proteins standing in past its ends, gives the full variable domain DTGVSQNPRHKITKRGQNVTFRCDPISEHNRLYWYRQTLGQGPEFLTYFQNEAQLEKSRLLSDRFSAERPKGSFSTLEIQRTEQGDSAMYLCASSLGYSNQPQHFGDGTRLSIL.